This T cell receptor (beta chain) was identified during a study of T cell responses to AZD1222 COVID-19 vaccine. The study's findings and limits: The donor group comprised mostly white British people and more females; the analysis possibly underestimated clonal diversity. The study sampled repertoires only after the peak T cell response. Recipients of two AZD1222 doses showed rising Spike-specific TCR breadth and depth.

Whether given at about 4 or about 12 weeks, second doses were pooled. This clone is a singleton in its sample. Its antigen is currently unknown. Here immunoSEQ multiplex PCR was the method, and the copy in TCRdb shows in-frame clones only, minus some. The sample consists of fewer than 130,000 clones, around 93% of them appearing once. Deletions cut 2 bases from V and 5 bases from J, with 9 bases between. Germline V gene sequence: CDR1 MNHEY, CDR2 SVGAGI. CDR3 length equals 13 residues. The source of this sequence is an adult who received the AZD1222 COVID-19 vaccine. The sample was peripheral blood, taken 28 days after the second AZD1222 dose. The rearrangement joins TRBV6-5 to TRBJ1-1; maybe TRBD1 (6 bases). The CDR3 here is CASSYRGRTEAFF. The CDR3 coding sequence is TGTGCCAGCAGTTACAGGGGGAGGACTGAAGCTTTCTTT.